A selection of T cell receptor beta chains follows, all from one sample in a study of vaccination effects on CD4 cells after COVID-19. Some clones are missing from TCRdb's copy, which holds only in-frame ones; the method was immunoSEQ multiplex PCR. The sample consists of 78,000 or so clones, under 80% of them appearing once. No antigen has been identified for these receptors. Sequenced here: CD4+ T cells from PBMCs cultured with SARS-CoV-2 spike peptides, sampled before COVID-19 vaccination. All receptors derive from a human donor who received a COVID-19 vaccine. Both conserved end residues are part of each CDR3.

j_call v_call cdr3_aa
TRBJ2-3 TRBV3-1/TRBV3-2 CASSQEGGGARGQYF
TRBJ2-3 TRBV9 CASSVGGGIDTQYF
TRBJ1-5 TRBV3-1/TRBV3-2 CASSYRGGNQPQHF
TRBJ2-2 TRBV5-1 CASSLQGSNTGELFF
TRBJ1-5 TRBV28 CASSTGHLSNQPQHF
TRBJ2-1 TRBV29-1 CSVDPGGLDSSYNEQFF
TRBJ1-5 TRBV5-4 CASSLEDQPQHF
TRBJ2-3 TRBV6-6 CASSSQAGTDTQYF
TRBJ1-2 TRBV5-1 CASSWRDRDDGYTF
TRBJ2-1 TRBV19 CASSIGGRGLNEQFF
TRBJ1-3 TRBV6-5 CASSYSRGSSGNTIYF
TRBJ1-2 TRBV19 CASSTAAGYTF
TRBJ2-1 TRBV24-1 CATSSRGGLIPEQFF
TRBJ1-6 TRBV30 CAWSVRTGGNSPLHF
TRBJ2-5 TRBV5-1 CASSLGSSGAGVAQYF
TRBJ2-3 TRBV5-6 CASSLGSADTQYF
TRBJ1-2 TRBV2 CASSEGQNYGYTF
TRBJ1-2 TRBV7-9 CASSFPGANGYTF
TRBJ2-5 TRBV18 CASSLQAPGQGAKETQYF
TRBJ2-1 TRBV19 CASSISTAVYNEQFF
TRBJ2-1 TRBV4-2 CASSVTPSSYNEQFF
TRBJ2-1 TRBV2 CASSLSVFFYNEQFF
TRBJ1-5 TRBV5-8 CASTFVRAHAWSNQPQHF
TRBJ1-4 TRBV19 CASSKYRDRGPNEKLFF
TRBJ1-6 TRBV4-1 CASSQSILGRTDNSPLHF
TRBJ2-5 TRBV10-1 CASSDTSGGQETQYF
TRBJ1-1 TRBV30 CAWSADPPVWGDTEAFF
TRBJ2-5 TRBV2 CASRGANVGAETQYF
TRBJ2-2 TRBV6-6 CASSYSRQTGELFF
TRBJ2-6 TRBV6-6 CASRYEADRGANVLTF
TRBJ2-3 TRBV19 CASSIQGARGDTQYF
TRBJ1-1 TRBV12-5 CASGPYDRGPTEAFF
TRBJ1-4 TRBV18 CASSPQGPNEKLFF
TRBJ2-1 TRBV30 CAWTGSRNEQFF
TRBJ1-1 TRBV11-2 CASSSGGVKPEAFF
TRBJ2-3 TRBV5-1 CASSSQRLAGGVGYTQYF
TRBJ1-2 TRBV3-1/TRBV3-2 CASSQAPGGYYGYTF
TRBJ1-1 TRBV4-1 CASSETGGMNTEAFF
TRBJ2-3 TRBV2 CASSPPYTDTQYF
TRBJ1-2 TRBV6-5 CASTYGTGGGYTF
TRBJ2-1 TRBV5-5 CASSWGESSEQFF
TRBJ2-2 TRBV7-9 CASAWTGGTGELFF
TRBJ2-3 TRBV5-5 CASIPGQGIDTQYF
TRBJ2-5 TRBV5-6 CASSLDLYRVGETQYF
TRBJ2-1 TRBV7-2 CASSLMPLAGYNEQFF
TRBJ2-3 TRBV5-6 CASSRGTSPSTDTQYF
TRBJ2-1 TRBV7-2 CASSLYDPNNEQFF
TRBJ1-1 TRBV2 CASRADDYTEAFF